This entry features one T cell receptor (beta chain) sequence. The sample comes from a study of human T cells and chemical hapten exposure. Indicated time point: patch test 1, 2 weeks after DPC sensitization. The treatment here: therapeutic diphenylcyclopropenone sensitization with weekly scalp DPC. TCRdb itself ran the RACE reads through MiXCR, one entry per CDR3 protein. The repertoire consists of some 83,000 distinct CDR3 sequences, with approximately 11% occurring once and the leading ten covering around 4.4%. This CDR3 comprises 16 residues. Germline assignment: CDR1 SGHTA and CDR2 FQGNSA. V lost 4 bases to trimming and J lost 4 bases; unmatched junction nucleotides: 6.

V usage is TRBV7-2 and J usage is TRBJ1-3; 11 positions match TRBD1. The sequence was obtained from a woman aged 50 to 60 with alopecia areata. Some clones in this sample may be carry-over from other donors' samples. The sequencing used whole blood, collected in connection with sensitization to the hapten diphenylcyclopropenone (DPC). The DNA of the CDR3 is TGTGCCAGCAGCTACGGACAGGGGGCTAGAGGAAACACCATATATTTT. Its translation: CASSYGQGARGNTIYF.